A single T cell receptor beta chain is shown here with its context. CDR1 is SEHNR, CDR2 FQNEAQ, per germline (reference sequence). The V end lost 8 bases, the J end lost 4 bases, and 17 bases lay between the germline ends. The CDR3 consists of 14 residues. This record comes from a study of cytomegalovirus exposure and HLA in healthy donors. This PCR relied on a set of 60 Vbeta primers and 13 Jbeta primers. The table came from immunoSEQ multiplex PCR; TCRdb's copy has only in-frame clones and leaves some out. The sample carries about 160,000 clones, 84% recorded once. Sequenced: PBMCs. J is TRBJ1-1 and V is TRBV7-9; D call uncertain. This clonotype originated in a man aged 30 to 45 in good health and CMV-seronegative. CDR3 nucleotide sequence: TGTGCCAGCGCTCCTCCGGGAGAGGGCACTGAAGCTTTCTTT. Translated, it gives CASAPPGEGTEAFF.